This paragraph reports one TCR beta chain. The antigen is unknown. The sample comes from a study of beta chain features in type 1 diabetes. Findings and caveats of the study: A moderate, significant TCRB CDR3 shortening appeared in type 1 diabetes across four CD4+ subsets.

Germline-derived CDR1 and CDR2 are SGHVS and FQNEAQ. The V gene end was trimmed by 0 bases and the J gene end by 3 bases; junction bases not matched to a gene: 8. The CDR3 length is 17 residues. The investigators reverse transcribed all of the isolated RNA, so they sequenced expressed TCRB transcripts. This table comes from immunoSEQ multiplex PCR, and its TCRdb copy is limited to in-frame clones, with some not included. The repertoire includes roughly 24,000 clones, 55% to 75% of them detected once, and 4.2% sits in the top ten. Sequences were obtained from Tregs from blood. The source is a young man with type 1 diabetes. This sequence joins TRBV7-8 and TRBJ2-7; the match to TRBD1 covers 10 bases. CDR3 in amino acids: CASSLASYRDRGYEQYF. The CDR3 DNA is TGTGCCAGCAGCTTAGCATCTTACCGGGACAGGGGCTACGAGCAGTACTTC.